A single sample gave rise to the 13 T cell receptor beta chains below, sequenced in a study of blood T cell repertoires in COVID-19. Using immunoSEQ multiplex PCR, the repertoire was profiled, and TCRdb retains in-frame clones only, with some absent. This table has 250,000 to 300,000 clones, roughly 91% appearing once. Sequencing input: peripheral blood. These receptor sequences come from a woman in her twenties or thirties with COVID-19, enrolled during active disease.

The CDR3 DNA reads TGTGCCAGCTCACCATCAGGTTTGACTGAAGCTTTCTTT. Translation: CASSPSGLTEAFF. This chain connects TRBV18 to TRBJ1-1; D gene unclear. CDR3 length: 13 residues. Trimming removed 2 bases at V and 5 bases at J, with 9 bases between. Per germline, CDR1 KGHSH and CDR2 LQKENI.

The chain has TRBV28 and TRBJ1-5; a weak D match, TRBD1 (6 bases). This CDR3 is built from 16 residues. V was clipped by 3 bases and J by 2 bases, with 14 bases between them. Germline CDR1 is MDHEN and CDR2 is SYDVKM. CDR3 sequence (DNA): TGTGCCAGCAGTTTCGGACAGCGAGGAGGCAATCAGCCCCAGCATTTT. Encoded protein: CASSFGQRGGNQPQHF.

This clone was observed a single time. The chain couples TRBV3-1 (or the pseudogene TRBV3-2) to TRBJ2-7, with 7 bases that match TRBD1. Germline loops: CDR1 LGHDT, CDR2 YNNKEL (reference sequence). V lost 4 bases to trimming and J lost 6 bases; unmatched junction nucleotides: 12. The CDR3 loop spans 15 amino acids. In DNA form, the CDR3 reads TGTGCCAGCAGCCTCCAAAGACAGGGACACTCCGAGCAGTACTTC. Its protein is CASSLQRQGHSEQYF.

This clone was seen a single time. The rearrangement uses TRBV6-5 and TRBJ1-1; D gene uncertain. Trimming removed 2 bases from V and 5 bases from J, with 12 bases in between. This CDR3 spans 14 amino acids. Germline CDR1 and CDR2: MNHEY and SVGAGI. The CDR3 loop reads CASSYTDGGTEAFF. The CDR3 region has the DNA TGTGCCAGCAGTTACACCGACGGCGGGACTGAAGCTTTCTTT.

The V call is TRBV30, the J call TRBJ1-2; 7 bases line up with TRBD1. Germline V gives CDR1 GTSNPN, CDR2 SVGIG (reference sequence). This CDR3 has 16 residues. Trimming at V came to 2 bases and at J to 6 bases, leaving 15 bases not matched to a gene. In DNA form, the CDR3 reads TGTGCCTGGAGTTGGAAGGGGGCGCTTCTATCCCATGGCTACACCTTC. Translation gives CAWSWKGALLSHGYTF. Using reference TRBV30 and TRBJ1-2 for the parts outside the CDR3, the full variable domain is SQTIHQWPATLVQPVGSPLSLECTVEGTSNPNLYWYRQAAGRGLQLLFYSVGIGQISSEVPQNLSASRPQDRQFILSSKKLLLSDSGFYLCAWSWKGALLSHGYTFGSGTRLTVV.

The chain employs TRBV5-1 and TRBJ2-3; TRBD2 matches at 8 bases. There are 14 residues in the CDR3. Per the germline V gene, CDR1 is SGHRS and CDR2 is YFSETQ. V lost 4 bases to trimming and J lost 1 base; unmatched junction nucleotides: 2. The CDR3 region is CASSVLAGTDTQYF. In nucleotides, the CDR3 is TGCGCCAGCAGCGTACTAGCGGGCACAGATACGCAGTATTTT. Based on the CDR3 plus reference TRBV5-1 and TRBJ2-3, the full variable domain is KAGVTQTPRYLIKTRGQQVTLSCSPISGHRSVSWYQQTPGQGLQFLFEYFSETQRNKGNFPGRFSGRQFSNSRSEMNVSTLELGDSALYLCASSVLAGTDTQYFGPGTRLTVL.

The chain is built from TRBV5-1 and TRBJ1-2, with D possibly TRBD1 on 6 matching bases. With 4 bases removed from V and 5 bases from J, the gap between germline ends came to 18 bases. CDR3 length: 15 amino acids. Looked up from germline, CDR1 is SGHRS and CDR2 is YFSETQ. Here the CDR3 DNA reads TGCGCCAGCAGCCCTAATACAGGGCCTTCGTATGGCTACACCTTC. Its translation is CASSPNTGPSYGYTF.

The chain couples TRBV7-2 to TRBJ2-1; TRBD2 matches 14 bases. Germline assignment: CDR1 SGHTA and CDR2 FQGNSA. This CDR3 has 17 amino acids. The trim removed 4 bases at V and 1 base at J, leaving 3 bases unmatched. Here the CDR3 reads CASSWTSGGPSYNEQFF. CDR3 coding DNA: TGTGCCAGCAGCTGGACTAGCGGGGGGCCATCCTACAATGAGCAGTTCTTC.

V is TRBV4-1 and J is TRBJ2-2; D gene uncertain. Looked up from germline, CDR1 is MGHRA and CDR2 is YSYEKL. The CDR3 runs to 16 residues. Trimming cost V 3 bases and J 0 bases, with 11 bases left between them. The CDR3 is CASSQAPTANTGELFF. The DNA for the CDR3 is TGCGCCAGCAGCCAGGCCCCCACCGCGAACACCGGGGAGCTGTTTTTT.

The rearrangement uses TRBV6-5 and TRBJ1-2, with TRBD1 as a possible D gene (5 bases). Germline CDR1 MNHEY, CDR2 SVGAGI. Trimming stripped 8 bases from V and 6 bases from J, with 13 bases between. CDR3 length: 12 amino acids. Here the CDR3 reads CASQDGGNGYTF. DNA for the CDR3: TGTGCCAGCCAGGACGGGGGAAATGGCTACACCTTC.

This clone was seen a single time. V gene TRBV6-5 combines with J gene TRBJ1-2; TRBD1 might be the D (5 bases). Germline lookup yields CDR1 MNHEY and CDR2 SVGAGI. CDR3 size: 15 residues. V lost 8 bases, J lost 0 bases, and 16 bases lay in between. In nucleotides, the CDR3 is TGTGCCAGCGGTCCTTTCGGCAGGGCTAACTATGGCTACACCTTC. It translates to CASGPFGRANYGYTF.

The chain carries TRBV27 and TRBJ2-7, with 9 bases fitting TRBD1. Germline V gene data show CDR1 as MNHEY and CDR2 as SMNVEV (reference sequence). The CDR3 contains 15 residues. Germline trimming cut 5 bases from V and 3 bases from J; bases unmatched to any gene: 8. The CDR3 sequence is CASSVLGQGHYEQYF. The DNA for the CDR3 is TGTGCCAGCAGTGTACTGGGACAGGGCCACTACGAGCAGTACTTC.

The CDR3 protein is CASSPESSNNSPLHF. Here the CDR3 DNA reads TGTGCCAGTAGTCCGGAGAGCAGTAATAATTCACCCCTCCACTTT. The chain has TRBV19 and TRBJ1-6; D is unclear. Trimming took 5 bases from V and 5 from J, leaving 13 bases between them. In germline, CDR1 is LNHDA, CDR2 SQIVND (reference sequence). The length of the CDR3 is 15 residues.